What follows are 4 T cell receptor beta chains derived from one specimen sequenced in a study of T-cell memory formation after mild COVID-19. One entry per CDR3 protein, called by TCRdb with MiXCR from the 5' RACE reads. Of around 300,000 distinct CDR3 sequences detected, about 20% appear once; the ten largest clones hold roughly 23%. Sequencing was done on a sample of PBMCs or a T cell subset sorted from them (not recorded which). These TCRs come from a man aged 18 to 29 who had mild COVID-19 (a few samples of this study predate the infection). Cell type and time point are not known.

This rearrangement joins TRBV6-6 to TRBJ2-7; D is undetermined. The CDR3 covers 15 residues. Deletions cut 2 bases from V and 0 bases from J, with 11 bases between. Germline CDR1 is MNHNY and CDR2 is SVGAGI (reference sequence). The CDR3: CASSYRLPDSYEQYF. The DNA of the CDR3 is TGTGCCAGCAGTTACCGACTCCCCGACTCCTACGAGCAGTACTTC.

The chain links TRBV7-2 to TRBJ1-1; 9 nucleotides match TRBD1. Germline trimming cut 7 bases from V and 6 bases from J; bases unmatched to any gene: 6. Germline V gives CDR1 SGHTA, CDR2 FQGNSA. The CDR3 is made up of 13 amino acids. CDR3: CASTSRQGAEAFF. The CDR3 DNA is TGTGCCAGCACCTCCAGACAGGGGGCTGAAGCTTTCTTT.

This clonotype appeared a few times. The chain has TRBV5-1 and TRBJ2-5; D may be TRBD2 (5 bases). The germline gives CDR1 SGHRS, CDR2 YFSETQ. V lost 0 bases and J lost 1, with 10 bases in between. This CDR3 is built from 15 residues. CDR3: CASSLGDYIQETQYF. In DNA, the CDR3 is TGCGCCAGCAGCTTGGGAGACTACATCCAAGAGACCCAGTACTTC.

This clonotype has just a few counts. V gene TRBV7-3 combines with J gene TRBJ2-7, with a tentative D call TRBD1 (5 bases). V lost 2 bases to trimming and J lost 6 bases, with 14 bases between them. CDR1 is SGHTA and CDR2 is FQGTGA in the germline V gene. The CDR3 is made up of 14 amino acids. This chain's CDR3 is CASSLSPRDREQYF. The CDR3 DNA sequence: TGTGCCAGCAGCTTATCACCCAGGGATCGCGAGCAGTACTTC.